This TCR beta chain was captured by sequencing in a study of control samples from healthy donors and cancer patients. Assay used: immunoSEQ multiplex PCR; TCRdb lists only in-frame clones, some missing. Of about 180,000 clones listed, approximately 90% are singletons. Germline V lookup: CDR1 SGHNT, CDR2 YYREEE (reference sequence). V lost 4 bases, J lost 8 bases, and 22 bases lay in between. The CDR3 is made up of 16 amino acids. This chain uses TRBV5-4 with TRBJ2-1; tentative D call: TRBD2 (7 bases). This receptor was taken from a man aged 25 to 45 in good health. Specimen: blood. CDR3 sequence: CASSTTGGNGLDEQFF. The CDR3 bases are TGTGCCAGCAGCACCACGGGGGGCAATGGTTTGGATGAGCAGTTCTTC.